These 5 T cell receptor beta chains were sequenced from one sample in a study of cytomegalovirus exposure and HLA in healthy donors. PCR primers comprised 60 Vbeta and 13 Jbeta primers. Assay used: immunoSEQ multiplex PCR; TCRdb lists only in-frame clones, some missing. The sample includes about 150,000 clones, about 72% of them seen just once. Sequenced sample: PBMCs. The receptors derive from a man in his forties or fifties in good health and CMV-seronegative.

V is TRBV30 and J is TRBJ2-4; D is possibly TRBD2 (5 bases). This CDR3 contains 12 residues. The germline V gene has CDR1 GTSNPN and CDR2 SVGIG (reference sequence). Trimming took off 0 bases at V and 15 bases at J, with 15 bases between the two ends. CDR3 sequence: CAWSVEGRIPYF. DNA for the CDR3: TGTGCCTGGAGTGTAGAGGGTAGGATACCGTACTTC.

This clone was counted only a few times. The chain is built from TRBV5-6 and TRBJ2-7, with D possibly matching TRBD1 (6 bases). CDR3 length: 14 residues. Trimming left V 3 bases short and J 0 bases short, with 10 bases between. Germline V gene sequence: CDR1 SGHDT, CDR2 YYEEEE. CDR3 nucleotides: TGTGCCAGCAGCTCATCAGGGGACTCCTACGAGCAGTACTTC. Its protein product is CASSSSGDSYEQYF.

The chain combines TRBV19 with TRBJ1-1; D is undetermined. The CDR3 is 13 amino acids. Deletions cut 7 bases from V and 3 bases from J, with 12 bases between. Germline V gene sequence: CDR1 LNHDA, CDR2 SQIVND (reference sequence). This CDR3 reads CASTSTADTEAFF. The CDR3 DNA sequence: TGTGCCAGTACTTCCACCGCGGACACTGAAGCTTTCTTT. The full variable domain, with the rest looked up from reference TRBV19 and TRBJ1-1, is DGGITQSPKYLFRKEGQNVTLSCEQNLNHDAMYWYRQDPGQGLRLIYYSQIVNDFQKGDIAEGYSVSREKKESFPLTVTSAQKNPTAFYLCASTSTADTEAFFGQGTRLTVV.

This clone was counted once. The J gene is TRBJ2-5, the V gene TRBV5-6; TRBD1 agrees at 12 bases. Trimming took 1 base from V and 5 from J; bases not matched to a gene: 6. In germline, CDR1 is SGHDT, CDR2 YYEEEE. The CDR3 loop spans 16 amino acids. In nucleotides, the CDR3 is TGTGCCAGCAGCTTGCCCCGGGACAGGGGGCGGGAGACCCAGTACTTC. This sequence encodes CASSLPRDRGRETQYF.

The chain combines TRBV5-4 with TRBJ1-2; D may be TRBD1 (6 bases). Germline values: CDR1 SGHNT, CDR2 YYREEE (reference sequence). V lost 4 bases and J 3 bases, leaving 10 bases between the germline ends. The CDR3 loop spans 13 amino acids. CDR3 sequence (DNA): TGTGCCAGCAGCCCAGACAGGTACTATGGCTACACCTTC. Protein sequence: CASSPDRYYGYTF. The full variable domain, its missing parts supplied by reference TRBV5-4 and TRBJ1-2, is ETGVTQSPTHLIKTRGQQVTLRCSSQSGHNTVSWYQQALGQGPQFIFQYYREEENGRGNFPPRFSGLQFPNYSSELNVNALELDDSALYLCASSPDRYYGYTFGSGTRLTVV.